This is a list of T cell receptor beta chains from one sample in a study of T-cell memory formation after mild COVID-19. A single record per CDR3 protein comes from TCRdb applying MiXCR to the 5' RACE reads. The sample includes roughly 160,000 distinct CDR3 sequences, approximately 10% of them seen just once. The sequenced sample consisted of PBMCs or a T cell subset sorted from them (not recorded which). The receptors were sampled from a man younger than 35 who had mild COVID-19 (a few samples of this study predate the infection). Cell type and time point are not known. Both conserved end residues are part of each CDR3. D genes are given only for firm matches. Some rows mark clone size as missing; the rest say once, few, many or name a class of expanded clone.

TRBV27,NA,NA,TRBJ1-2,TGTGCCAGCAGTTTAGGGACGAGGTCCCCCTACACCTTC,CASSLGTRSPYTF
TRBV6-6,NA,TRBD1,TRBJ2-1,TGTGCCAGCAGCGGACAGGGGATATCCTACAATGAGCAGTTCTTC,CASSGQGISYNEQFF
TRBV7-8,few,NA,TRBJ1-6,TGTGCCAGCAGCAGCTGGCGGGGCTACGATTCACCCCTCCACTTT,CASSSWRGYDSPLHF
TRBV20-1,few,NA,TRBJ1-5,TGCAGTGCTCATAGGGCCCGGGACGCGGGTCAGCCCCAGCATTTT,CSAHRARDAGQPQHF
TRBV7-9,NA,NA,TRBJ1-4,TGTGCCAGCAGCCCGAACCAGGGGCTAGGTCATGAAAAACTGTTTTTT,CASSPNQGLGHEKLFF
TRBV5-4,many,NA,TRBJ2-5,TGTGCCAGCAGCTCAAAACAGGGTGGTGAGACCCAGTACTTC,CASSSKQGGETQYF
TRBV5-1,few,NA,TRBJ2-5,TGCGCCAGCAGCGATAGCGTCGGAGAGACCCAGTACTTC,CASSDSVGETQYF
TRBV2,few,TRBD1,TRBJ2-5,TGTGCCAGCAGTGTGGACAGGGCGGGGGAGACCCAGTACTTC,CASSVDRAGETQYF
TRBV12-3/TRBV12-4,few,TRBD1,TRBJ1-6,TGTGCCAGCAGTCAGGGGGAAGGGTCACCCCTCCACTTT,CASSQGEGSPLHF
TRBV6-6,NA,NA,TRBJ2-1,TGTGCCAGCAGTCCGCCGTACGCCCTACCCCCCGGGACTGGGAATGAGCAGTTCTTC,CASSPPYALPPGTGNEQFF
TRBV20-1,NA,NA,TRBJ2-7,TGCAGTGCTAGAAAGGGCTCAGGCCCAAACCGGTCCGCCGAGCAGTACTTC,CSARKGSGPNRSAEQYF
TRBV7-6,NA,NA,TRBJ2-5,TGTGCCAGCAGCTCCTGGGCGGGGGCCGGGGAGGAGACCCAGTACTTC,CASSSWAGAGEETQYF
TRBV12-3/TRBV12-4,NA,NA,TRBJ2-7,TGTGCCAGCAGTTTGCTTCTCAACAGGCACGAGCAGTACTTC,CASSLLLNRHEQYF
TRBV20-1,NA,TRBD1,TRBJ1-6,TGCAGTGCAGCGGGACAGGGGTTGAATTCACCCCTCCACTTT,CSAAGQGLNSPLHF
TRBV19,NA,NA,TRBJ2-3,TGTGCCAGTAGAATTTATTTTACTAGCACAGATACGCAGTATTTT,CASRIYFTSTDTQYF
TRBV10-3,NA,TRBD1,TRBJ1-2,TGTGCCATCAGTGGGACAGGATCCTATGGCTACACCTTC,CAISGTGSYGYTF
TRBV7-6,few,NA,TRBJ2-3,TGTGCCAGCAGCTCCCGTGGGAGTAAGAGCACAGATACGCAGTATTTT,CASSSRGSKSTDTQYF
TRBV4-1,few,NA,TRBJ1-3,TGCGCCAGCAGCCGACTCGAGGGGTCTGGAAACACCATATATTTT,CASSRLEGSGNTIYF
TRBV7-2,NA,NA,TRBJ2-1,TGTGCCAGCAGCTTTCCCTACAATGAGCAGTTCTTC,CASSFPYNEQFF
TRBV6-1,NA,NA,TRBJ2-3,TGTGCCAGCGGACTCCCCAGAGACACAGATACGCAGTATTTT,CASGLPRDTDTQYF
TRBV2,NA,NA,TRBJ2-5,TGTGCCAGCAGCGCTGACAGGTACCGGGTGGAGACCCAGTACTTC,CASSADRYRVETQYF
TRBV12-3/TRBV12-4,NA,NA,TRBJ1-5,TGTGCCAGTTCGACCCGACCCGGTTTTTGCCATTTT,CASSTRPGFCHF
TRBV5-4,NA,NA,TRBJ2-5,TGTGCCAGCAGCTTGGTGGGGCTTTTACAAGAGACCCAGTACTTC,CASSLVGLLQETQYF
TRBV7-3,few,NA,TRBJ2-3,TGTGCCAGCAGCCGGGGCCTGACAGATACGCAGTATTTT,CASSRGLTDTQYF
TRBV19,NA,TRBD1,TRBJ2-3,TGTGCCACCATAGACAGGGGGCGAGACACAGATACGCAGTATTTT,CATIDRGRDTDTQYF
TRBV6-5,few,NA,TRBJ1-3,TGTGCCAGCAGACTCGACAGAGGACCTGGAAACACCATATATTTT,CASRLDRGPGNTIYF
TRBV5-1,many,TRBD2,TRBJ2-1,TGCGCCAGCAGCCCGGAGGCCCTAGCGGGGAATGAGCAGTTCTTC,CASSPEALAGNEQFF
TRBV6-5,many,NA,TRBJ2-7,TGTGCCAGCACCTCGGCCGGGGAGCAGTACTTC,CASTSAGEQYF
TRBV3-1,few,NA,TRBJ1-2,TGTGCCAGCACCGACCCTGGGAGTGGCTACACCTTC,CASTDPGSGYTF
TRBV11-2,many,TRBD2,TRBJ2-5,TGTGCCAGCAGCCCGGGACTAGCTCTCGAGACCCAGTACTTC,CASSPGLALETQYF
TRBV5-1,many,TRBD2,TRBJ2-1,TGCGCCAGCAGCTTTGGGACTAGCGGGGCTTCGGAGCAGTTCTTC,CASSFGTSGASEQFF
TRBV12-3/TRBV12-4,many,NA,TRBJ2-7,TGTGCCAGCAGTTTTGGGCTTGTTCGGTACGAGCAGTACTTC,CASSFGLVRYEQYF
TRBV20-1,few,NA,TRBJ1-4,TGCAGTGCCCGGGAGTCAACTAATGAAAAACTGTTTTTT,CSARESTNEKLFF
TRBV5-1,few,NA,TRBJ2-5,TGCGCCAGCAGCTTGGGGTCCCTGGTGGGGGAGACCCAGTACTTC,CASSLGSLVGETQYF
TRBV11-3,many,NA,TRBJ2-2,TGTGCCAGCAGCCCCTCCCCGAGGGCCGGCGGGGAGCTGTTTTTT,CASSPSPRAGGELFF
TRBV5-1,few,NA,TRBJ1-2,TGCGCCAGCAGCTTGGACACCGACTATGGCTACACCTTC,CASSLDTDYGYTF
TRBV5-4,few,TRBD1,TRBJ2-2,TGTGCCAGCAGCTGGGACAGGGGGACCGGGGAGCTGTTTTTT,CASSWDRGTGELFF
TRBV12-3/TRBV12-4,NA,NA,TRBJ2-3,TGTGCCAGCAGCTCCACGTCGGATACGCAGTATTTT,CASSSTSDTQYF
TRBV12-3/TRBV12-4,NA,NA,TRBJ2-2,TGTGCCAGCAGTTTAAGGGAATTTATTACCGGGGAGCTGTTTTTT,CASSLREFITGELFF
TRBV9,few,NA,TRBJ1-2,TGTGCCAGCAGCGTAGATGGGGCAGGCGGCGGCTATGGCTACACCTTC,CASSVDGAGGGYGYTF
TRBV12-3/TRBV12-4,few,NA,TRBJ2-5,TGTGCCAGCAGCAAGAATTTTCAAGAGACCCAGTACTTC,CASSKNFQETQYF
TRBV7-2,NA,TRBD2,TRBJ2-3,TGTGCCAGCAGCGTCTCCGGCGGGGGGGCTTCAGATACGCAGTATTTT,CASSVSGGGASDTQYF
TRBV29-1,few,NA,TRBJ1-3,TGCAGCGTTGCGTGGGGCCACACCATATATTTT,CSVAWGHTIYF
TRBV5-1,few,TRBD1,TRBJ2-5,TGCGCCAGCAGCTCTCAGGACAGGCGGCAGACCCAGTACTTC,CASSSQDRRQTQYF
TRBV12-3/TRBV12-4,NA,NA,TRBJ1-1,TGTGCCAGCAGCCCCCCGGAGAGGTACACTGAAGCTTTCTTT,CASSPPERYTEAFF
TRBV14,few,TRBD2,TRBJ2-5,TGTGCCAGCAGCCGGACCCCGGGGACGGGGGGGTTTGCAAAGACCCAGTACTTC,CASSRTPGTGGFAKTQYF
TRBV7-9,NA,NA,TRBJ2-3,TGTGCCAGCAGCCGTTCCGGTGGCCCCACAGATACGCAGTATTTT,CASSRSGGPTDTQYF
TRBV7-9,NA,TRBD1,TRBJ1-6,TGTGCCAGCAGCTTAAATTACAGGGGGCCTTCACCCCTCCACTTT,CASSLNYRGPSPLHF
TRBV12-3/TRBV12-4,NA,NA,TRBJ1-1,TGTGCCAGCAGCCCTTGGACGGTCACAGCTTTCTTT,CASSPWTVTAFF
TRBV4-3,few,TRBD1,TRBJ1-2,TGCGCCAGCAGCCAAGAACCCGGGACAGCATATGGCTACACCTTC,CASSQEPGTAYGYTF